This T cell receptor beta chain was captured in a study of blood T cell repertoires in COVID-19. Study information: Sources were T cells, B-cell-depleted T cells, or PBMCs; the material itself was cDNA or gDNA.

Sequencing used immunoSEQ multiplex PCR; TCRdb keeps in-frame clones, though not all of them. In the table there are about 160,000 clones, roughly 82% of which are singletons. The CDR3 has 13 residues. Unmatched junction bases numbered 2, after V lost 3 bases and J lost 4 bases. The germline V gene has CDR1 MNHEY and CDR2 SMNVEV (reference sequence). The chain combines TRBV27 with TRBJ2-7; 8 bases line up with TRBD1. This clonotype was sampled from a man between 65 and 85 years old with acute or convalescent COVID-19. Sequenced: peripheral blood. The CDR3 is CASSFRQGYEQYF. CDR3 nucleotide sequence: TGTGCCAGCAGTTTCAGACAGGGGTACGAGCAGTACTTC.